These 9 T cell receptor beta chains originate from one sample sequenced in a study of blood T cell repertoires in COVID-19. The method was immunoSEQ multiplex PCR; TCRdb's version includes in-frame clones alone and lacks a portion of them. The sample shows under 200,000 clones, 70% to 90% of them seen only once. The sequenced sample consisted of PBMCs or T cells enriched from blood (not recorded which). The receptors here all came from a woman between 45 and 60 years old who had recovered from COVID-19.

J is TRBJ1-5 and V is TRBV30, with 12 positions matching TRBD1. Germline V lookup: CDR1 GTSNPN, CDR2 SVGIG (reference sequence). The CDR3 runs to 15 residues. V was pared by 5 bases and J by 7 bases, with 9 bases of the junction left unmatched. As DNA, the CDR3 is TGTGCCTGGGGCCCGGGACAGGGGGCATGGCAGCCCCAGCATTTT. Amino acids: CAWGPGQGAWQPQHF.

This chain joins TRBV12-3 or TRBV12-4 and TRBJ1-6; 7 bases fit TRBD1. The CDR3 has 13 residues. Germline trimming cut 10 bases from V and 7 bases from J; bases unmatched to any gene: 7. CDR3 sequence: CATTTGINSPLHF. CDR3 DNA sequence: TGTGCCACCACGACAGGGATCAATTCACCCCTCCACTTT.

The V and J genes are TRBV6-1 and TRBJ1-4; maybe TRBD1 (5 bases). This CDR3 is 15 amino acids long. V was shortened by 3 bases and J by 6 bases, with 14 bases between the two germline ends. Germline loops: CDR1 MNHNS, CDR2 SASEGT. The CDR3 here is CASSDWGERDEKLFF. DNA of the CDR3: TGTGCCAGCAGTGATTGGGGGGAACGGGATGAAAAACTGTTTTTT.

The chain has TRBV27 and TRBJ2-7; the match to TRBD2 covers 9 bases. Per the germline V gene, CDR1 is MNHEY and CDR2 is SMNVEV (reference sequence). The CDR3 length is 14 residues. V trimming: 3 bases; J trimming: 2 bases; junction bases outside the gene matches: 2. CDR3: CASSLREGPYEQYV. The CDR3 nucleotides read TGTGCCAGCAGTTTGCGGGAGGGCCCCTACGAGCAGTACGTC.

The sample holds one count of this clone. V gene TRBV24-1 combines with J gene TRBJ2-2, with TRBD2 matching 7 bases. Germline V gives CDR1 KGHDR, CDR2 SFDVKD. V trimming: 2 bases; J trimming: 3 bases; junction bases outside the gene matches: 5. The CDR3 covers 16 residues. The CDR3 here is CATSDWGGRYTGELFF. Written as DNA, the CDR3 is TGTGCCACCAGTGATTGGGGAGGGAGATACACCGGGGAGCTGTTTTTT.

The V gene is TRBV6-6, the J gene TRBJ1-4; D not resolved. The V and J ends lost 5 bases and 8 bases respectively, with 6 bases between them. The CDR3 has 11 amino acids. Germline assignment: CDR1 MNHNY and CDR2 SVGAGI (reference sequence). CDR3 in DNA: TGTGCCAGCAGTGCGCTCGAAAAACTGTTTTTT. It codes for CASSALEKLFF.

The chain couples TRBV6-2 or TRBV6-3 to TRBJ2-3; 8 bases are a match to TRBD2. Looked up from germline, CDR1 is MNHEY and CDR2 is SVGEGT. Losses at the gene ends were 0 bases for V and 4 bases for J; bases not matched to a gene: 9. CDR3 length equals 17 residues. The CDR3 nucleotides read TGTGCCAGCAGTTACTCGCAAACGGGACTAGTGGCAGATACGCAGTATTTT. This translates into CASSYSQTGLVADTQYF.

The chain employs TRBV5-1 and TRBJ2-1; 8 bases are a match to TRBD2. Germline V gene lookup returns CDR1 SGHRS and CDR2 YFSETQ. J lost 0 bases, V lost 3 bases, and 11 bases had no gene match. The CDR3 is made up of 18 amino acids. Here the CDR3 reads CASSSAGGRGSSYNEQFF. The CDR3 nucleotides are TGCGCCAGCAGCTCCGCGGGAGGACGGGGGAGCTCCTACAATGAGCAGTTCTTC.

The chain uses TRBV2 and TRBJ2-2; possible D gene TRBD2, 6 bases. In germline, CDR1 is SNHLY, CDR2 FYNNEI. Trimming took 10 bases from V and 8 from J, leaving 20 bases between them. This CDR3 comprises 14 residues. The CDR3 nucleotides read TGTGCCACCAAAGGAGGGGTGGGAAGTGGGGAGCTGTTTTTT. Amino acid sequence: CATKGGVGSGELFF.